This T cell receptor (beta chain) was recorded in a study of shared clonotypes between healthy human individuals. Study-wide points: With a few donors compared, approximately 5.5% of naive CD4 clonotypes were shared.

For this clone: Its specificity is not known.

The protocol was immunoSEQ multiplex PCR, while the TCRdb copy is restricted to in-frame clones and leaves out a portion. The profile covers fewer than 350,000 clones, with around 86% appearing a single time and around 15% taken by the ten largest. The clonotype was recovered from a man between 18 and 29 years old in good health. Sequencing was carried out using memory CD8+ T cells sorted from blood. Described subset: CD45RO+ cells pooled with CCR7-negative TemRA cells.

This CDR3 is CASSSRGSPNGSFF. Written as DNA, the CDR3 is TGTGCCAGCAGCTCGCGAGGCTCTCCCAACGGGAGTTTCTTT. The chain joins TRBV7-9 to TRBJ1-1; D unclear. The CDR3 spans 14 residues. Germline CDR1 SEHNR, CDR2 FQNEAQ (reference sequence). Trimming cost V 4 bases and J 13 bases, with 22 bases left between them. Full variable domain (rest looked up from reference TRBV7-9 and TRBJ1-1): DTGVSQNPRHKITKRGQNVTFRCDPISEHNRLYWYRQTLGQGPEFLTYFQNEAQLEKSRLLSDRFSAERPKGSFSTLEIQRTEQGDSAMYLCASSSRGSPNGSFFGQGTRLTVV.